A single T cell receptor (beta chain) is shown here with its context. Antigen specificity is unknown. This entry belongs to a study of regulatory and conventional T cells in RAG deficiency. From germline, CDR1 is MGHRA and CDR2 YSYEKL. This CDR3 contains 12 residues. V gave up 5 bases and J gave up 11 bases; unmatched junction bases: 6. General study points: Compared with controls, unique Treg TCR beta sequences dropped about 100-fold in Omenn syndrome and CID/AS. These Omenn syndrome Treg sorts may hold peripherally activated cells instead. Patient subsets had shorter CDR3s; Omenn Treg-Tconv overlap exceeded 80%.

The sorted regulatory T cells were CD4+, CD25-high and CD127-low, with genomic DNA sequenced. Assay used: immunoSEQ multiplex PCR; TCRdb lists only in-frame clones, some missing. The table records 9,400 or so clones, 89% of them present only once. These data also formed part of another study, on regulatory T cells. According to that study: The PCR used 52 TRBV and 13 TRBJ primers. Skewed V and J usage and few unique V-J pairs marked patient repertoires, most in Tregs.

The rearrangement uses TRBV4-1 and TRBJ1-3; 7 bases agree with TRBD1. This receptor was taken from a human donor in good health. The source material was Tregs sorted from blood. The CDR3 is CASSGDRQPIYF. In nucleotides, the CDR3 is TGCGCCAGCAGCGGGGACAGACAGCCCATATATTTT.